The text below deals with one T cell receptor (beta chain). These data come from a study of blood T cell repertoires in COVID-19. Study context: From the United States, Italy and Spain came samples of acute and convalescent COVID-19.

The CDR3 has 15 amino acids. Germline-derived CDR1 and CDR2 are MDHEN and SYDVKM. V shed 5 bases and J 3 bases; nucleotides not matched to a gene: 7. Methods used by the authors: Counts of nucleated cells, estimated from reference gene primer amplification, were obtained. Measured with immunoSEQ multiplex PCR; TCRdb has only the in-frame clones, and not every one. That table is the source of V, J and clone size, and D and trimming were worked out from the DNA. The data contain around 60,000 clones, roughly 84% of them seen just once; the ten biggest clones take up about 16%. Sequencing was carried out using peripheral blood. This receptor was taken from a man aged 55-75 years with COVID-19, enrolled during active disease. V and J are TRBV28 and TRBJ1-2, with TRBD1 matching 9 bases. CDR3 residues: CASSTGGGIYYGYTF. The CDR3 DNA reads TGTGCCAGCAGTACAGGGGGCGGTATCTACTATGGCTACACCTTC.